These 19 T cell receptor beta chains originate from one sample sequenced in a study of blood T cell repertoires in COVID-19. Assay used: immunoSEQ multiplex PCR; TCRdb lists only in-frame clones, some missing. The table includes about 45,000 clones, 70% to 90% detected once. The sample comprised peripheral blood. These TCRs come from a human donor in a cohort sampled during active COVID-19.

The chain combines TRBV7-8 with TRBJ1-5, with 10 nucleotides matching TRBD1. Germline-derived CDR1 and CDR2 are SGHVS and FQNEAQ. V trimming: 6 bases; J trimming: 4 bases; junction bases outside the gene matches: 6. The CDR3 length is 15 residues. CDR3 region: CASSSGTGENQPQHF. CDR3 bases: TGTGCCAGCAGTTCCGGGACAGGGGAGAATCAGCCCCAGCATTTT. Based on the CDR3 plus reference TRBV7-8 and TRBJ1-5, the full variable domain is GAGVSQSPRYKVAKRGQDVALRCDPISGHVSLFWYQQALGQGPEFLTYFQNEAQLDKSGLPSDRFFAERPEGSVSTLKIQRTQQEDSAVYLCASSSGTGENQPQHFGDGTRLSIL.

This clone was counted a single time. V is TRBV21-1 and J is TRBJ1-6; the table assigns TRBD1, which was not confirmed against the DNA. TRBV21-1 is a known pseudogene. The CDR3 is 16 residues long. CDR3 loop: CASSKGGGAYNSPLHF. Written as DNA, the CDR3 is TGTGCCAGCAGCAAAGGAGGGGGCGCTTATAATTCACCCCTCCACTTT.

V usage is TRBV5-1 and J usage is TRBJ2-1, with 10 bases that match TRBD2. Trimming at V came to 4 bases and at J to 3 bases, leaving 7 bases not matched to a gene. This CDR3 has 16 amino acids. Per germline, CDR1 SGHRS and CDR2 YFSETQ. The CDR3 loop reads CASSPISGGFYNEQFF. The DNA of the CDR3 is TGCGCCAGCAGCCCGATTAGCGGGGGGTTCTACAATGAGCAGTTCTTC. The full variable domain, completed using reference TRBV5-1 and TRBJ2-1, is KAGVTQTPRYLIKTRGQQVTLSCSPISGHRSVSWYQQTPGQGLQFLFEYFSETQRNKGNFPGRFSGRQFSNSRSEMNVSTLELGDSALYLCASSPISGGFYNEQFFGPGTRLTVL.

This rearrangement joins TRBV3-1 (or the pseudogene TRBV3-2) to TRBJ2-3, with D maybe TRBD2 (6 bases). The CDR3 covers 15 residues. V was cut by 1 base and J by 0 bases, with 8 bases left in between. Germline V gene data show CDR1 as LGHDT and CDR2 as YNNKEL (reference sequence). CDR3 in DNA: TGTGCCAGCAGCCAAGTGGAGGGAAGCACAGATACGCAGTATTTT. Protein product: CASSQVEGSTDTQYF.

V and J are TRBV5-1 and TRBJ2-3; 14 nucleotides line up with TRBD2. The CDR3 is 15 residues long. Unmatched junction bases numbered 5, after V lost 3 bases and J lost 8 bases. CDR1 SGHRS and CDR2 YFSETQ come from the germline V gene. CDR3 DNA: TGCGCCAGCAGCTCGGGAGGACTAGCGGGGGGTACGCAGTATTTT. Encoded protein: CASSSGGLAGGTQYF.

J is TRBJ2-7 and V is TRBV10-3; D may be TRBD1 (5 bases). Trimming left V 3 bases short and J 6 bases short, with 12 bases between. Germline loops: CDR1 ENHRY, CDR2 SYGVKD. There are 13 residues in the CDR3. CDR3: CAISDQVRAEQYF. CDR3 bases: TGTGCCATCAGTGATCAGGTCAGGGCCGAGCAGTACTTC.

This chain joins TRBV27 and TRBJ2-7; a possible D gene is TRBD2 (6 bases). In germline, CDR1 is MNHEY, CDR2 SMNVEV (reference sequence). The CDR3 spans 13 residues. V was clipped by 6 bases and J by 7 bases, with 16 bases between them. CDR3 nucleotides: TGTGCCAGCAGATGGGGAGGTTCAGGAGAGCAGTACTTC. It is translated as CASRWGGSGEQYF.

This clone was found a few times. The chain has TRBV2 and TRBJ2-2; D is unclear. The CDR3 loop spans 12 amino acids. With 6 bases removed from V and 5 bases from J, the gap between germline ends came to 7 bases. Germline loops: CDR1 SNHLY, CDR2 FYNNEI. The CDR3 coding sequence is TGTGCCAGCAGAACTCGTACCGGGGAGCTGTTTTTT. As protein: CASRTRTGELFF.

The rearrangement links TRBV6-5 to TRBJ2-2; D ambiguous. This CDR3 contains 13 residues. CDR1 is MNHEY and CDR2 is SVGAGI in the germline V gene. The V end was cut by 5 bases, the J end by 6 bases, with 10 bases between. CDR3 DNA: TGTGCCAGCAGTAATCCCTCCGCCGGGGAGCTGTTTTTT. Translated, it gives CASSNPSAGELFF.

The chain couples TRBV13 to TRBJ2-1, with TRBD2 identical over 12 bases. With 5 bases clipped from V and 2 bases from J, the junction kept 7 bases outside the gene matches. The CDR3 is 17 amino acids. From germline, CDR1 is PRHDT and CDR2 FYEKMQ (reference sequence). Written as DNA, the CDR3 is TGTGCCAGCAGCACCCGACTAGCGGGGGATACCTACAATGAGCAGTTCTTC. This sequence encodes CASSTRLAGDTYNEQFF. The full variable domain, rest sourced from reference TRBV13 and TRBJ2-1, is AAGVIQSPRHLIKEKRETATLKCYPIPRHDTVYWYQQGPGQDPQFLISFYEKMQSDKGSIPDRFSAQQFSDYHSELNMSSLELGDSALYFCASSTRLAGDTYNEQFFGPGTRLTVL.

CDR3 sequence: CASSSQERVSSYEQYF. In nucleotides, the CDR3 is TGTGCCAGTAGTAGCCAAGAACGGGTCAGCTCCTACGAGCAGTACTTC. The rearrangement joins TRBV19 to TRBJ2-7; D unclear. Germline values: CDR1 LNHDA, CDR2 SQIVND (reference sequence). This CDR3 comprises 16 residues. The V and J ends lost 4 bases and 0 bases respectively, with 16 bases between them. Complete variable domain (other parts from reference TRBV19 and TRBJ2-7): DGGITQSPKYLFRKEGQNVTLSCEQNLNHDAMYWYRQDPGQGLRLIYYSQIVNDFQKGDIAEGYSVSREKKESFPLTVTSAQKNPTAFYLCASSSQERVSSYEQYFGPGTRLTVT.

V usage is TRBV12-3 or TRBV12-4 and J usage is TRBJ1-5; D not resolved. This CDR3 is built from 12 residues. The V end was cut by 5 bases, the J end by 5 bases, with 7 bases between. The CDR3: CASSIGDQPQHF. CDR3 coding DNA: TGTGCCAGCAGTATCGGGGATCAGCCCCAGCATTTT.

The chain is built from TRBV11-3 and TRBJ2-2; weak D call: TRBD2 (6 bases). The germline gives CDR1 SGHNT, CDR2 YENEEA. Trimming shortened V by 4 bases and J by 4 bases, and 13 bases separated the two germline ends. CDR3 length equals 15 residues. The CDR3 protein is CASSSEGLSTGELFF. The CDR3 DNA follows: TGTGCCAGCAGCTCGGAGGGGTTGAGCACCGGGGAGCTGTTTTTT. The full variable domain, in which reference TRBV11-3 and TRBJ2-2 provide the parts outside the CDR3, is EAGVVQSPRYKIIEKKQPVAFWCNPISGHNTLYWYLQNLGQGPELLIRYENEEAVDDSQLPKDRFSAERLKGVDSTLKIQPAELGDSAVYLCASSSEGLSTGELFFGEGSRLTVL.

The CDR3 here is CASSANGGASYEQYF. Here the CDR3 DNA reads TGTGCCAGCAGCGCCAACGGGGGGGCCTCCTACGAGCAGTACTTC. The V call is TRBV9, the J call TRBJ2-7, with 8 bases aligning to TRBD2. With 3 bases clipped from V and 0 bases from J, the junction kept 5 bases outside the gene matches. This CDR3 contains 15 residues. CDR1 and CDR2 from the germline V gene are SGDLS and YYNGEE.

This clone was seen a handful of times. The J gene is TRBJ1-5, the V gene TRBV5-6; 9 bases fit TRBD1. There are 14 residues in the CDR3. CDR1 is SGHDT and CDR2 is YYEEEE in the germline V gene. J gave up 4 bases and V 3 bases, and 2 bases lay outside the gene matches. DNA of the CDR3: TGTGCCAGCAGCTGGGGACAGGGAAATCAGCCCCAGCATTTT. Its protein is CASSWGQGNQPQHF.

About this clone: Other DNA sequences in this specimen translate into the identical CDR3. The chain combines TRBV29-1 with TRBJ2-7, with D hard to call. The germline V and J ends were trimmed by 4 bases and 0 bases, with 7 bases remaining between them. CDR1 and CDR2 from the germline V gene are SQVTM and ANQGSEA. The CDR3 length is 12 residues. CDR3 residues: CSVATGSYEQYF. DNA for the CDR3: TGCAGCGTTGCCACCGGCTCCTACGAGCAGTACTTC.

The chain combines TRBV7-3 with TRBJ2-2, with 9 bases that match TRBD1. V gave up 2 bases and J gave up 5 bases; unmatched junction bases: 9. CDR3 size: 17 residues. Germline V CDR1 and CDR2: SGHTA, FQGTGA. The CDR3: CASSLLPGQGNTGELFF. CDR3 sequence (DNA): TGTGCCAGCAGCTTACTCCCGGGACAGGGTAATACCGGGGAGCTGTTTTTT.

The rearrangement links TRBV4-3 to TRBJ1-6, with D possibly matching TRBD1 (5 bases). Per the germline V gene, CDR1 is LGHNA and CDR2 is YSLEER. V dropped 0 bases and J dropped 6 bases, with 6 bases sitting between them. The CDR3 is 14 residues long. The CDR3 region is CASSQDGGNSPLHF. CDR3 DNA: TGCGCCAGCAGCCAAGACGGGGGTAATTCACCCCTCCACTTT.

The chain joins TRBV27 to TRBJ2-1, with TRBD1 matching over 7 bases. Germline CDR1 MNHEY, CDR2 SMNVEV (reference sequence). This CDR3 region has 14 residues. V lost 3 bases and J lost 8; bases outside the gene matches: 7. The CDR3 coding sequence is TGTGCCAGCAGTTTTTTCGACAGGGAAGATGAGCAGTTCTTC. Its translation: CASSFFDREDEQFF.